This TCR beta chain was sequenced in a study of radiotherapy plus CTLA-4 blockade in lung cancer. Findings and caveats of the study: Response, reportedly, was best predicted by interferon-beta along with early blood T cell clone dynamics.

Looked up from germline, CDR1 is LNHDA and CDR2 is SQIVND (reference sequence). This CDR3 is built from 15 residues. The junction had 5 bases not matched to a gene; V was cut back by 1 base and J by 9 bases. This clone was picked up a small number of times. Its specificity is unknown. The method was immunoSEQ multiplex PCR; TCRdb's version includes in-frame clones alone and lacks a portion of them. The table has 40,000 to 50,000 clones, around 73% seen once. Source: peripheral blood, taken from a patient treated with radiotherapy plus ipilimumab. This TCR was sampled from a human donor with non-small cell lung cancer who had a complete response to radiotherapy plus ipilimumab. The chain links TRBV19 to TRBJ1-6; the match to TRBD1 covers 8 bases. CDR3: CASSIATGGRSPLHF. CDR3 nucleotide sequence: TGTGCCAGTAGTATAGCAACAGGGGGACGTTCACCCCTCCACTTT.